A single sample gave rise to the 12 T cell receptor beta chains below, sequenced in a study of human T cells and chemical hapten exposure. TCRdb itself ran the RACE reads through MiXCR, one entry per CDR3 protein. There are roughly 380,000 distinct CDR3 sequences in the sample; roughly 4.8% occur only once, and 2% to 2.5% lies in the top ten. The time point: patch test 1, 2 weeks after DPC sensitization. The treatment here: therapeutic diphenylcyclopropenone sensitization with weekly scalp DPC. The specimen comprised whole blood, sampled in connection with sensitization to the hapten diphenylcyclopropenone (DPC). The receptors here all came from a woman in her fifties or sixties with alopecia areata. Some clones in this sample may be carry-over from other donors' samples.

Regarding this clonotype: A much more abundant neighbour one base away suggests this may be a read error. CDR3 sequence reads: CASTGTWALPYEQYF. DNA for the CDR3: TGTGCCAGTACCGGGACGTGGGCCCTTCCCTACGAGCAGTACTTC. V usage is TRBV19 and J usage is TRBJ2-7; D tentatively reads TRBD1 or TRBD2 (5 bases each). CDR3 length equals 15 residues. The germline gives CDR1 LNHDA, CDR2 SQIVND (reference sequence). Trimming cost V 7 bases and J 2 bases, with 18 bases left between them.

This clonotype was seen at least ten times. V and J are TRBV7-6 and TRBJ1-5; D is perhaps TRBD1 (5 bases). Trimming pared 2 bases from V and 7 bases from J, leaving 12 bases between. This CDR3 has 14 residues. Germline loops: CDR1 SGHVS, CDR2 FNYEAQ. CDR3 nucleotide sequence: TGTGCCAGCAGCTTACTTGGGGCCTGGCAGCCCCAGCATTTT. Protein: CASSLLGAWQPQHF.

This clonotype was seen ten or more times. CDR3 sequence: CASSSTPGGNTIYF. The CDR3 nucleotides are TGTGCCAGCAGCTCGACCCCCGGCGGAAACACCATATATTTT. The chain has TRBV2 and TRBJ1-3; D is uncertain. CDR3 size: 14 residues. With 6 bases removed from V and 4 bases from J, the gap between germline ends came to 13 bases. Germline CDR1 SNHLY, CDR2 FYNNEI.

About this clonotype itself: Relative to the germline gene, one junction end is altered; a read error may explain this. This chain joins TRBV28 and TRBJ2-5; either TRBD1 or TRBD2 may supply D (5 bases each). The germline CDR1 and CDR2 sequences are MDHEN and SYDVKM. The CDR3 sequence is 14 residues long. The DNA for the CDR3 is TGTGCCAGCAGATTATCAGGGAGACAAGAGACCCAGTACTTC. Amino acids: CASRLSGRQETQYF.

This clonotype was recorded many times. The chain's CDR3 is CSVEDGDLTNEQYF. The CDR3 nucleotides are TGCAGCGTTGAAGATGGGGACCTAACCAACGAGCAGTACTTC. J is TRBJ2-7 and V is TRBV29-1; D assignment may be TRBD1 or TRBD2 (5 bases each). The CDR3 is made up of 14 amino acids. CDR1 is SQVTM and CDR2 is ANQGSEA in the germline V gene. Trimming took 0 bases from V and 5 from J, leaving 14 bases between them.

This clonotype was observed a few times. The genes are TRBV21-1 and TRBJ1-6; the table's D call TRBD1 went unverified against the DNA. TRBV21-1 is classified as a pseudogene. The length of the CDR3 is 17 residues. CDR3 protein: CASSRRGAAPYNSPLHF. In nucleotides, the CDR3 is TGTGCCAGCAGCCGAAGGGGGGCAGCCCCCTATAATTCACCCCTCCACTTT.

This sequence joins TRBV6-5 and TRBJ2-1; 8 positions match TRBD1. Germline CDR1 is MNHEY and CDR2 is SVGAGI. The CDR3 runs to 16 residues. Trimming at V came to 2 bases and at J to 0 bases, leaving 3 bases not matched to a gene. CDR3 sequence: CASSYRQGSSYNEQFF. Written as DNA, the CDR3 is TGTGCCAGCAGTTACCGACAGGGGAGCTCCTACAATGAGCAGTTCTTC.

This clonotype has ten or more counts. The V and J genes are TRBV29-1 and TRBJ2-4, with D tentatively TRBD2 (5 bases). The V and J ends lost 2 bases and 0 bases respectively, with 11 bases between them. Germline CDR1 reads SQVTM; CDR2 reads ANQGSEA. The CDR3 is made up of 15 amino acids. The CDR3 DNA is TGCAGCGTTGAAACGGGAAAGGGAGCCAAAAACATTCAGTACTTC. Protein: CSVETGKGAKNIQYF.

The chain recombines TRBV4-2 with TRBJ1-1; no reliable D call. The CDR3 contains 13 residues. V was clipped by 6 bases and J by 0 bases, with 8 bases between them. CDR1 LGHNA and CDR2 YNFKEQ come from the germline V gene. CDR3 DNA sequence: TGTGCCAGCAGTTACGCTATGAACACTGAAGCTTTCTTT. Translating it yields CASSYAMNTEAFF.

Many counts were recorded for this clonotype. This chain uses TRBV12-3 or TRBV12-4 with TRBJ1-1, with D unresolved. With 3 bases removed from V and 1 base from J, the gap between germline ends came to 6 bases. This CDR3 spans 13 amino acids. The CDR3 reads CASSFNQNTEAFF. In DNA, the CDR3 is TGTGCCAGCAGTTTTAACCAGAACACTGAAGCTTTCTTT.

V gene TRBV10-3 combines with J gene TRBJ2-3; tentative D call: TRBD2 (6 bases). The CDR3 sequence is 14 residues long. Germline V gene lookup returns CDR1 ENHRY and CDR2 SYGVKD. The V end was cut by 9 bases, the J end by 3 bases, with 16 bases between. CDR3 nucleotide sequence: TGTGCCATTCGCGGGCGGGAAGGTACAGATACGCAGTATTTT. Protein sequence: CAIRGREGTDTQYF.

This chain uses TRBV20-1 with TRBJ2-6, with 10 bases matching TRBD2. CDR3 length: 19 amino acids. Trimming cost V 0 bases and J 0 bases; bases outside gene matches: 8. CDR1 is DFQATT and CDR2 is SNEGSKA in the germline V gene (reference sequence). This CDR3 is CSARDVASGGLSGANVLTF. CDR3 nucleotide sequence: TGCAGTGCTAGAGATGTGGCTAGCGGGGGACTCTCTGGGGCCAACGTCCTGACTTTC.